This T cell receptor (beta chain) was observed in a study of blood T cell repertoires in COVID-19. V lost 5 bases and J lost 1, with 6 bases in between. This CDR3 contains 13 residues. Germline assignment: CDR1 KGHDR and CDR2 SFDVKD. Original processing notes: Quantification of nucleated cells was approximated via reference gene primer amplification. Only in-frame clones appear in the TCRdb table, and some are missing; sequencing was by immunoSEQ multiplex PCR. The V and J calls and clone size come from that table; D and trimming were worked out from the DNA. The repertoire consists of about 69,000 clones, with 90% occurring once and the leading ten covering 5% to 6%.

Source material: peripheral blood. The clonotype comes from a man over 45 with acute or convalescent COVID-19. The V gene is TRBV24-1, the J gene TRBJ2-3; D is possibly TRBD2 (5 bases). The CDR3 reads CATSAGGTDTQYF. DNA for the CDR3: TGTGCCACCAGTGCCGGGGGCACAGATACGCAGTATTTT.